These 27 T cell receptor beta chains came from one sample sequenced in a study of beta chain features in type 1 diabetes. Findings and limits, study-wide: In all four CD4+ subsets, TCRB CDR3 length was significantly, moderately reduced in type 1 diabetes.

cDNA synthesis used the whole RNA isolate, giving expressed TCRB sequences. Data came from immunoSEQ multiplex PCR; TCRdb stores just in-frame clones and leaves some out. The sample has over 150,000 clones, about 9.3% seen once. These receptors have no known antigen. The specimen was central memory CD4+ T cells from blood. These TCRs come from a man aged 30 to 39 with type 1 diabetes.

There are a few counts of this clone. In nucleotides, the CDR3 is TGTGCCAGCAGGAAACAGGGGAGACACGAGCAGTACTTC. This codes for CASRKQGRHEQYF. The genes are TRBV25-1 and TRBJ2-7, with 7 bases fitting TRBD1. Germline lookup yields CDR1 MGHDK and CDR2 SYGVNS. CDR3 length equals 13 residues. V was clipped by 6 bases and J by 5 bases; unmatched bases: 7.

This clone was counted between two and nine times. The CDR3 is CASSQDNYGYTF. The CDR3 DNA sequence: TGTGCCAGCAGTCAGGATAACTATGGCTACACCTTC. The chain couples TRBV4-2 to TRBJ1-2; D ambiguous. There are 12 residues in the CDR3. Per the germline V gene, CDR1 is LGHNA and CDR2 is YNFKEQ. Trimming left V 6 bases short and J 1 base short, with 6 bases between.

This clone came up a few times. The chain uses TRBV28 and TRBJ1-5; 10 bases are shared with TRBD1. CDR1 is MDHEN and CDR2 is SYDVKM in the germline V gene. J lost 5 bases, V lost 2 bases, and 3 bases had no gene match. This CDR3 contains 15 residues. The CDR3 loop reads CASSLRGQGDQPQHF. CDR3 DNA sequence: TGTGCCAGCAGTTTACGCGGACAGGGGGATCAGCCCCAGCATTTT.

There are a few counts of this clone. The chain uses TRBV27 and TRBJ1-1; D may be TRBD1 (5 bases). CDR1 MNHEY and CDR2 SMNVEV come from the germline V gene (reference sequence). V lost 3 bases and J 11 bases, leaving 13 bases between the germline ends. The CDR3 spans 12 residues. The CDR3 DNA reads as TGTGCCAGCAGTTTTCTCCAGGGATTTGCTTTCTTT. Residues: CASSFLQGFAFF.

This clone has more than one count but fewer than ten. V usage is TRBV29-1 and J usage is TRBJ2-1; the match to TRBD1 covers 8 bases. V lost 1 base, J lost 6 bases, and 11 bases stayed unmatched. The CDR3 sequence is 16 residues long. Germline CDR1 and CDR2: SQVTM and ANQGSEA. The CDR3 here is CSVEGPGGQAGNEQFF. The CDR3 DNA is TGCAGCGTTGAAGGCCCAGGGGGACAGGCAGGCAATGAGCAGTTCTTC.

The chain recombines TRBV7-2 with TRBJ2-1; 7 bases line up with TRBD2. V lost 5 bases and J lost 4; bases outside the gene matches: 14. This CDR3 is 17 amino acids long. CDR1 and CDR2 from the germline V gene are SGHTA and FQGNSA. The CDR3 nucleotides read TGTGCCAGCAGCCCGGGGGGAGCGCGGGCCATATACAATGAGCAGTTCTTC. Protein sequence: CASSPGGARAIYNEQFF.

Of note for this clone: This sample also contains other DNA sequences that code for the same CDR3. The chain uses TRBV19 and TRBJ2-5; maybe TRBD1 (5 bases). Trimming removed 3 bases from V and 4 bases from J, with 15 bases in between. Looked up from germline, CDR1 is LNHDA and CDR2 is SQIVND (reference sequence). The CDR3 runs to 15 residues. The CDR3 is CASSIDPQGRETQYF. For the CDR3, the DNA is TGTGCCAGTAGTATTGACCCGCAGGGTAGAGAGACCCAGTACTTC.

The sample holds a few counts of this clone. The V and J genes are TRBV9 and TRBJ2-1; 8 bases agree with TRBD2. Unmatched junction bases numbered 3, after V lost 5 bases and J lost 8 bases. Germline assignment: CDR1 SGDLS and CDR2 YYNGEE. There are 12 residues in the CDR3. The CDR3 sequence: CASRREGHEQFF. In nucleotides, the CDR3 is TGTGCCAGCAGACGGGAGGGGCATGAGCAGTTCTTC.

This chain connects TRBV28 to TRBJ2-3; 7 nucleotides line up with TRBD2. The germline V gene encodes CDR1 MDHEN and CDR2 SYDVKM. The CDR3 spans 15 residues. Trimming at V came to 2 bases and at J to 1 base, leaving 3 bases not matched to a gene. The CDR3 DNA is TGTGCCAGCAGTTTAAGTCGGGGGGGCACAGATACGCAGTATTTT. Amino acid sequence: CASSLSRGGTDTQYF.

The chain employs TRBV19 and TRBJ2-1; maybe TRBD2 (6 bases). Germline V gene sequence: CDR1 LNHDA, CDR2 SQIVND (reference sequence). V lost 9 bases, J lost 2 bases, and 20 bases lay in between. CDR3 length: 16 residues. CDR3 sequence: CASSVGAGGTYNEQFF. The CDR3 nucleotides read TGTGCCAGCTCAGTCGGGGCCGGGGGTACCTACAATGAGCAGTTCTTC.

The sample holds a few counts of this clone. This chain links TRBV6-5 with TRBJ1-1; 7 bases are a match to TRBD1. Trimming took 2 bases from V and 0 from J; bases not matched to a gene: 6. Germline CDR1 and CDR2: MNHEY and SVGAGI. This CDR3 contains 16 residues. DNA for the CDR3: TGTGCCAGCAGTTACACGTCGGGACAGATGAACACTGAAGCTTTCTTT. Translation: CASSYTSGQMNTEAFF.

This clone was found a few times. CDR3 bases: TGCGCCAGCAGCTTGGATTCCGGGAGCTCCTACGAGCAGTACTTC. Amino acids: CASSLDSGSSYEQYF. The chain has TRBV5-1 and TRBJ2-7; tentatively, D is TRBD2 (6 bases). The germline gives CDR1 SGHRS, CDR2 YFSETQ. V lost 0 bases, J lost 0 bases, and 10 bases lay in between. This CDR3 region has 15 residues.

Only a few counts were recorded for this clone. V gene TRBV14 combines with J gene TRBJ2-5; D may be TRBD1 (6 bases). The CDR3 spans 16 residues. V was clipped by 1 base and J by 0 bases, with 12 bases between them. The germline V gene encodes CDR1 SGHDN and CDR2 FVKESK. This chain's CDR3 is CASSQGSGTHQETQYF. CDR3 in DNA: TGTGCCAGCAGCCAAGGATCCGGGACACACCAAGAGACCCAGTACTTC.

In this sample, this clone turned up a few times. The CDR3 coding sequence is TGTGCCAGCAGCCAAGAGCTGGGGGGCTATGGCTACACCTTC. It codes for CASSQELGGYGYTF. The chain joins TRBV4-2 to TRBJ1-2, with a weak D call TRBD1 (5 bases). The V gene lost 0 bases and the J gene lost 4 bases, with 9 bases spanning the gap. Germline V gene data show CDR1 as LGHNA and CDR2 as YNFKEQ. This CDR3 is 14 amino acids long.

DNA of the CDR3: TGTGCCAGCAGCCGTATGGGACAGTCCTATGGCTACACCTTC. It specifies CASSRMGQSYGYTF. V usage is TRBV7-8 and J usage is TRBJ1-2, with 7 bases fitting TRBD1. The CDR3 is made up of 14 amino acids. V was pared by 5 bases and J by 4 bases, with 7 bases of the junction left unmatched. Per the germline V gene, CDR1 is SGHVS and CDR2 is FQNEAQ.

As regards this clone: A read error may produce the germline difference seen at one junction end. The same CDR3 can be traced to other DNA sequences in this sample. The J gene is TRBJ2-4, the V gene TRBV28; maybe TRBD2 (7 bases). CDR1 is MDHEN and CDR2 is SYDVKM in the germline V gene. The CDR3 extends over 15 amino acids. CDR3 loop: CASSFSGTRGNIQYF. The DNA of the CDR3 is TGTGCCAGCAGTTTCAGCGGGACCAGGGGAAACATTCAGTACTTT.

The chain combines TRBV7-3 with TRBJ2-3, with 8 nucleotides matching TRBD1. Germline loops: CDR1 SGHTA, CDR2 FQGTGA. The CDR3 spans 14 residues. Losses at the gene ends were 8 bases for V and 4 bases for J; bases not matched to a gene: 8. DNA for the CDR3: TGTGCCAGCGCCCAGGGGGCTTCTTCAGATACGCAGTATTTT. Protein product: CASAQGASSDTQYF.

This chain joins TRBV7-3 and TRBJ2-1; D gene unclear. The CDR3 sequence is 14 residues long. Germline V gene lookup returns CDR1 SGHTA and CDR2 FQGTGA. V was cut by 2 bases and J by 7 bases, with 12 bases left in between. DNA for the CDR3: TGTGCCAGCAGCTTATCGCCAGACTTTAATGAGCAGTTCTTC. Translation gives CASSLSPDFNEQFF.

This clone was seen a few times. V is TRBV6-6 and J is TRBJ2-7; 10 bases line up with TRBD2. The CDR3 loop spans 16 amino acids. Germline V lookup: CDR1 MNHNY, CDR2 SVGAGI (reference sequence). The V gene end was trimmed by 0 bases and the J gene end by 3 bases; junction bases not matched to a gene: 5. This CDR3 reads CASSYSAQREGYEQYF. The CDR3 DNA sequence: TGTGCCAGCAGTTACTCGGCGCAGCGGGAGGGCTACGAGCAGTACTTC.

V and J are TRBV4-2 and TRBJ2-3; D call uncertain. CDR3 size: 15 residues. V gave up 2 bases and J gave up 2 bases, with 11 bases separating them. Germline lookup yields CDR1 LGHNA and CDR2 YNFKEQ. The CDR3 nucleotides are TGTGCCAGCAGCCAACCTAGATCCAACACAGATACGCAGTATTTT. Protein: CASSQPRSNTDTQYF.

This chain uses TRBV18 with TRBJ1-4, with D unresolved. There are 14 residues in the CDR3. The V gene lost 6 bases and the J gene lost 8 bases, with 16 bases spanning the gap. The germline V gene has CDR1 KGHSH and CDR2 LQKENI. The CDR3 is CASSLTGFREKLFF. CDR3 bases: TGTGCCAGCTCCCTAACGGGGTTCCGGGAAAAACTGTTTTTT.

The genes are TRBV7-2 and TRBJ1-5, with D possibly TRBD1 on 6 matching bases. V gave up 1 base and J gave up 6 bases, with 16 bases separating them. The germline gives CDR1 SGHTA, CDR2 FQGNSA. The CDR3 has 16 residues. This CDR3 reads CASSLVAGAVAQPQHF. CDR3 nucleotide sequence: TGTGCCAGCAGCTTAGTGGCAGGGGCCGTAGCTCAGCCCCAGCATTTT. Looking up the rest from reference TRBV7-2 and TRBJ1-5 gives the full variable domain: GAGVSQSPSNKVTEKGKDVELRCDPISGHTALYWYRQSLGQGLEFLIYFQGNSAPDKSGLPSDRFSAERTGGSVSTLTIQRTQQEDSAVYLCASSLVAGAVAQPQHFGDGTRLSIL.

The chain carries TRBV9 and TRBJ2-5; 12 bases match TRBD2. This CDR3 has 16 residues. V shed 4 bases, J shed 1 base, and the junction held 5 bases outside the gene matches. CDR1 and CDR2 from the germline V gene are SGDLS and YYNGEE. The DNA of the CDR3 is TGTGCCAGCAGCTCTGGACTAGCGGGGCTCCAAGAGACCCAGTACTTC. Encoded protein: CASSSGLAGLQETQYF.

CDR3 in amino acids: CASSPTGDFNQPQHF. The CDR3 DNA is TGTGCCAGCAGTCCGACCGGGGATTTCAATCAGCCCCAGCATTTT. The J gene is TRBJ1-5, the V gene TRBV27; D is unresolved. The germline V gene has CDR1 MNHEY and CDR2 SMNVEV (reference sequence). V dropped 5 bases and J dropped 3 bases, with 14 bases sitting between them. This CDR3 comprises 15 residues.

This clone showed up just a few times. The CDR3 reads CASSGSGGYEQFF. The CDR3, as DNA: TGTGCCAGCAGTGGTAGCGGGGGCTATGAGCAGTTCTTC. The chain combines TRBV28 with TRBJ2-1; 9 positions agree with TRBD2. The CDR3 is made up of 13 amino acids. V lost 5 bases to trimming and J lost 8 bases; unmatched junction nucleotides: 4. The germline CDR1 and CDR2 sequences are MDHEN and SYDVKM.

This chain uses TRBV28 with TRBJ2-7, with a weak D call TRBD1 (6 bases). The V gene lost 6 bases and the J gene lost 4 bases, with 10 bases spanning the gap. Germline loops: CDR1 MDHEN, CDR2 SYDVKM. The CDR3 spans 12 residues. In DNA form, the CDR3 reads TGTGCCAGCAGCTCGGACAGATACGAGCAGTACTTC. Its protein product is CASSSDRYEQYF.

This clone came up a few times. J is TRBJ2-5 and V is TRBV5-1; TRBD2 is a possible D gene (6 bases). Trimming took off 4 bases at V and 0 bases at J, with 13 bases between the two ends. The V gene's germline CDR1 is SGHRS and CDR2 YFSETQ. The CDR3 contains 15 residues. CDR3 sequence reads: CASSTGGGYQETQYF. The CDR3 DNA reads TGCGCCAGCAGCACCGGAGGAGGGTACCAAGAGACCCAGTACTTC.